This passage covers 3 T cell receptor beta chains from one sample sequenced in a study of CDR3 diversity in severe acne. TCRdb reprocessed the PCR reads with MiXCR, giving one entry per CDR3 protein. The sample holds 97,000 or so distinct CDR3 sequences, about half seen once. Sequencing used blood. Receptors were obtained from a male donor with acne.

For this clonotype: The junction does not match germline at one end; this may be a read error. This chain joins TRBV10-3 and TRBJ1-1; TRBD1 matches 8 bases. Per the germline V gene, CDR1 is ENHRY and CDR2 is SYGVKD. The CDR3 is 14 residues long. The CDR3 region is CATSAGGMNTEAFF. The CDR3 DNA follows: TGTGCCACCAGTGCAGGGGGCATGAACACTGAAGCTTTCTTT.

The J gene is TRBJ1-2, the V gene TRBV10-2; D ambiguous. This CDR3 has 12 residues. V was clipped by 4 bases and J by 5 bases, with 8 bases between them. CDR1 and CDR2 from the germline V gene are WSHSY and SAAADI. The CDR3 is CASSAAAYGYTF. Here the CDR3 DNA reads TGCGCCAGCAGTGCGGCAGCTTATGGCTACACCTTC.

The chain carries TRBV28 and TRBJ2-1; 8 nucleotides match TRBD2. Trimming took 6 bases from V and 10 from J; bases not matched to a gene: 8. The CDR3 loop spans 13 amino acids. Germline V gives CDR1 MDHEN, CDR2 SYDVKM. The DNA of the CDR3 is TGTGCCAGCAGCGCCAGCGGGACTAGGGAGCAGTTCTTC. Encoded protein: CASSASGTREQFF. The variable domain in full, completed from reference TRBV28 and TRBJ2-1, reads DVKVTQSSRYLVKRTGEKVFLECVQDMDHENMFWYRQDPGLGLRLIYFSYDVKMKEKGDIPEGYSVSREKKERFSLILESASTNQTSMYLCASSASGTREQFFGPGTRLTVL.